The 9 T cell receptor beta chains in this list originate from one sample, sequenced in a study of blood T cell repertoires in COVID-19. Profiled with immunoSEQ multiplex PCR; TCRdb holds only in-frame clones, not every one. Among about 210,000 clones listed, 84% were seen once. Sequencing used peripheral blood. These receptors were obtained from a woman aged 45-60 years with active or convalescent COVID-19.

The chain recombines TRBV5-4 with TRBJ2-7, with 7 bases that match TRBD2. CDR3 length equals 15 residues. Per the germline V gene, CDR1 is SGHNT and CDR2 is YYREEE (reference sequence). V lost 5 bases to trimming and J lost 2 bases; unmatched junction nucleotides: 10. The CDR3 DNA reads TGTGCCAGCAGTCACCGGGACTATCTTACCTACGAGCAGTACTTC. It yields the protein CASSHRDYLTYEQYF. Complete variable domain (other parts from reference TRBV5-4 and TRBJ2-7): ETGVTQSPTHLIKTRGQQVTLRCSSQSGHNTVSWYQQALGQGPQFIFQYYREEENGRGNFPPRFSGLQFPNYSSELNVNALELDDSALYLCASSHRDYLTYEQYFGPGTRLTVT.

The J gene is TRBJ1-3, the V gene TRBV6-6; D is possibly TRBD1 (6 bases). The CDR3 loop spans 16 amino acids. The V end lost 2 bases, the J end lost 0 bases, and 11 bases lay between the germline ends. Germline lookup yields CDR1 MNHNY and CDR2 SVGAGI (reference sequence). DNA of the CDR3: TGTGCCAGCAGTTACGGGGGCCCGAGCTCTGGAAACACCATATATTTT. Its translation: CASSYGGPSSGNTIYF.

Ten or more counts support this clone. CDR3 sequence: CASSSIYEQYV. The DNA for the CDR3 is TGTGCCAGCAGCTCTATCTACGAGCAGTACGTC. J is TRBJ2-7 and V is TRBV7-8, with D unresolved. This CDR3 is 11 amino acids long. Trimming removed 4 bases at V and 3 bases at J, with 4 bases between. Germline loops: CDR1 SGHVS, CDR2 FQNEAQ.

This rearrangement joins TRBV5-4 to TRBJ2-3, with TRBD1 as a possible D gene (6 bases). Trimming pared 1 base from V and 1 base from J, leaving 16 bases between. This CDR3 has 17 amino acids. Germline CDR1 and CDR2: SGHNT and YYREEE (reference sequence). The CDR3 loop reads CASSLNRAVSGTDTQYF. The CDR3 DNA is TGTGCCAGCAGCTTGAACAGGGCTGTGTCTGGCACAGATACGCAGTATTTT.

This chain connects TRBV3-1 (or the pseudogene TRBV3-2) to TRBJ1-1, with TRBD1 identical over 7 bases. CDR1 is LGHDT and CDR2 is YNNKEL in the germline V gene (reference sequence). This CDR3 has 14 amino acids. Trimming at V came to 1 base and at J to 13 bases, leaving 12 bases not matched to a gene. The CDR3 DNA is TGTGCCAGCAGCCAAGCTAAGGGTAGGGGGCTCATTTTCTTT. This encodes CASSQAKGRGLIFF.

This chain uses TRBV29-1 with TRBJ2-2; D perhaps matches TRBD1 (6 bases). Trimming pared 5 bases from V and 1 base from J, leaving 17 bases between. The CDR3 totals 16 residues. CDR1 is SQVTM and CDR2 is ANQGSEA in the germline V gene. The CDR3 sequence is CSVTGAPGQNTGELFF. DNA of the CDR3: TGCAGCGTTACCGGGGCCCCGGGACAGAACACCGGGGAGCTGTTTTTT.

The CDR3 DNA is TGCGCCACCTCCGGGACAGGGTACGAGCAGTACTTC. The encoded protein is CATSGTGYEQYF. This chain uses TRBV5-1 with TRBJ2-7; 9 positions agree with TRBD1. J was trimmed by 4 bases and V by 9 bases; bases with no gene match: 5. CDR1 is SGHRS and CDR2 is YFSETQ in the germline V gene. The CDR3 covers 12 residues.

There are a few counts of this clone. This sequence joins TRBV5-4 and TRBJ1-1; D remains ambiguous. Looked up from germline, CDR1 is SGHNT and CDR2 is YYREEE (reference sequence). The CDR3 has 13 residues. V was trimmed by 4 bases and J by 1 base, leaving 8 bases between them. CDR3 bases: TGTGCCAGCAGCCTACAGAGGAACACTGAAGCTTTCTTT. Translating it yields CASSLQRNTEAFF.

This clone occurred once. The DNA for the CDR3 is TGTGCCAGTAGTCCAAACCGGGATCCATGGGGCTATGGCTACACCTTC. Protein sequence: CASSPNRDPWGYGYTF. This chain uses TRBV19 with TRBJ1-2; D unclear. The CDR3 spans 16 residues. Germline V gene data show CDR1 as LNHDA and CDR2 as SQIVND (reference sequence). V was shortened by 5 bases and J by 4 bases, with 20 bases between the two germline ends.